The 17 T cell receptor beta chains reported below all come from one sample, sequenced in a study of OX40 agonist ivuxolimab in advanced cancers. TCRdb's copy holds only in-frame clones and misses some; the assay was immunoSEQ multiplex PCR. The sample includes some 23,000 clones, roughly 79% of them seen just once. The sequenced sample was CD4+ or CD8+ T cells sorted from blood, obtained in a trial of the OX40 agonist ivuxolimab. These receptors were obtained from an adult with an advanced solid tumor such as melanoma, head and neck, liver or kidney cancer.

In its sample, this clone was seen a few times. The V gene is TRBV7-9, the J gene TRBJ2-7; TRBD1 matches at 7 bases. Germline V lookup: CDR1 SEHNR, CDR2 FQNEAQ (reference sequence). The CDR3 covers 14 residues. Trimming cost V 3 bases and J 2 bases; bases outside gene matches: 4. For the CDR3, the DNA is TGTGCCAGCAGCTTCGGGACAGCTACCTACGAGCAGTACTTC. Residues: CASSFGTATYEQYF. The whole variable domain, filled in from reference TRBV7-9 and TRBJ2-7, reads DTGVSQNPRHKITKRGQNVTFRCDPISEHNRLYWYRQTLGQGPEFLTYFQNEAQLEKSRLLSDRFSAERPKGSFSTLEIQRTEQGDSAMYLCASSFGTATYEQYFGPGTRLTVT.

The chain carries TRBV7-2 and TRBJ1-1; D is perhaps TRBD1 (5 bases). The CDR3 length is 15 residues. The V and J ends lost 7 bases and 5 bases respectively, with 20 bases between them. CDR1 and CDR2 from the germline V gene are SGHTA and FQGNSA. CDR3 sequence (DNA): TGTGCCAGCACCGAAGGGTGGGGGAGTGGGACTGAAGCTTTCTTT. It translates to CASTEGWGSGTEAFF.

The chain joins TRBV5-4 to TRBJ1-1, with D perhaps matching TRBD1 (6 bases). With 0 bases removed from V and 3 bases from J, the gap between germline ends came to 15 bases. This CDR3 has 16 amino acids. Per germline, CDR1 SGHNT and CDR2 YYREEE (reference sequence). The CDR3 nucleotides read TGTGCCAGCAGCTTGGATGGGGGGGCTGGGGACACTGAAGCTTTCTTT. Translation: CASSLDGGAGDTEAFF.

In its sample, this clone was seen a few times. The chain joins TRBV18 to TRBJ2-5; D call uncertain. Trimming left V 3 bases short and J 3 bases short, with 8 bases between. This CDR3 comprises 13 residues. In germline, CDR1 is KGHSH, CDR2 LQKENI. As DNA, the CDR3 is TGTGCCAGCTCACCTGGCCAGAAAGAGACCCAGTACTTC. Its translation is CASSPGQKETQYF.

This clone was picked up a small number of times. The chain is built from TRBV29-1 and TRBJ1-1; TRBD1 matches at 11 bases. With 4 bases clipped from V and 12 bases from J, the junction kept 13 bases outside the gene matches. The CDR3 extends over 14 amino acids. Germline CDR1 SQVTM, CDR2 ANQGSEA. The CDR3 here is CSVVRGQGALETFF. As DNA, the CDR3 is TGCAGCGTTGTGAGAGGACAGGGGGCCCTCGAGACTTTCTTT.

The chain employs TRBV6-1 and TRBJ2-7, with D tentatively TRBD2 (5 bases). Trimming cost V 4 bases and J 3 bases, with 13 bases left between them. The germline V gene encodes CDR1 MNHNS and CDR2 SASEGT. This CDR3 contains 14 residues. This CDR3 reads CASSVGRGIYEQYF. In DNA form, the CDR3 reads TGTGCCAGCAGTGTGGGTAGAGGGATCTACGAGCAGTACTTC.

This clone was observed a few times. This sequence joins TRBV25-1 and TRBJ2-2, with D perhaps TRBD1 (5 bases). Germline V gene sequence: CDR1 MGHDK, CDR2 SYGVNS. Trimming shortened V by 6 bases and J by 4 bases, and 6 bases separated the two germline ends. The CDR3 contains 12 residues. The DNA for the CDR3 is TGTGCCAGCAGCAGGGTCACCGGGGAGCTGTTTTTT. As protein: CASSRVTGELFF. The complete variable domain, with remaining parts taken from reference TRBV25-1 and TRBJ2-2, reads EADIYQTPRYLVIGTGKKITLECSQTMGHDKMYWYQQDPGMELHLIHYSYGVNSTEKGDLSSESTVSRIRTEHFPLTLESARPSHTSQYLCASSRVTGELFFGEGSRLTVL.

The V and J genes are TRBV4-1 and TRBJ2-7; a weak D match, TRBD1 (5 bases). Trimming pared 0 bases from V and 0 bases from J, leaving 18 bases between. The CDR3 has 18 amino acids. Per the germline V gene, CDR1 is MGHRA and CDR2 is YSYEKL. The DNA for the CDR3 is TGCGCCAGCAGCCAAGATCTTGACAGAAATAACAACTCCTACGAGCAGTACTTC. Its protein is CASSQDLDRNNNSYEQYF.

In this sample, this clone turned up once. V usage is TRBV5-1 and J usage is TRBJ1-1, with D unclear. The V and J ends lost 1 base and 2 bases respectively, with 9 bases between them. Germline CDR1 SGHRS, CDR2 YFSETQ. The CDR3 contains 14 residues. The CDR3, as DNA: TGCGCCAGCAGCTTGTTCGGGCAAAACACTGAAGCTTTCTTT. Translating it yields CASSLFGQNTEAFF.

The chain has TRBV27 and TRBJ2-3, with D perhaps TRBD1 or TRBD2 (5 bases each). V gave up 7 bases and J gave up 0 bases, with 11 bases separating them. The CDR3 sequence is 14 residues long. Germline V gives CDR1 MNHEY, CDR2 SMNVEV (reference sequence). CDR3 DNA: TGTGCCAGCAAGTGGGACGTAAGCACAGATACGCAGTATTTT. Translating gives CASKWDVSTDTQYF.

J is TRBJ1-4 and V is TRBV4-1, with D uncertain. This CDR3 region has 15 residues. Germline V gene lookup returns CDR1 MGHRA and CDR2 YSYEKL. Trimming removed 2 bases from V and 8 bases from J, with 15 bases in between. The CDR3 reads CASSQSTVAGEKLFF. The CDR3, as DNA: TGCGCCAGCAGCCAATCAACAGTAGCGGGAGAAAAACTGTTTTTT.

The CDR3 region is CASSRTGGTYEQYF. The CDR3 DNA is TGTGCCAGCAGCCGGACAGGGGGAACCTACGAGCAGTACTTC. The J gene is TRBJ2-5, the V gene TRBV27; 10 bases line up with TRBD1. The DNA end is more similar to TRBJ2-7, so the J call may be wrong. The CDR3 has 14 residues. Germline V gene lookup returns CDR1 MNHEY and CDR2 SMNVEV (reference sequence).

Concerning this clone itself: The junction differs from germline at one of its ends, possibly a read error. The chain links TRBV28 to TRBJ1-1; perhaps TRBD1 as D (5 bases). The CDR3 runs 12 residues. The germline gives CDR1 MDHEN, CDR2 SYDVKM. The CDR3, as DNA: TGTGCCAGCAGTTTTAGAGGTACGGGGCCCTCCTTT. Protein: CASSFRGTGPSF.

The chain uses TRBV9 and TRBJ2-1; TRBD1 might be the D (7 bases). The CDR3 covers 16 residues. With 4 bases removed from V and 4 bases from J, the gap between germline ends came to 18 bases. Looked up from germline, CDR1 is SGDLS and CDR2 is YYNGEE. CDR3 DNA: TGTGCCAGCAGCCAGGGGCGGGACAGCCTTTACAATGAGCAGTTCTTC. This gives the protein CASSQGRDSLYNEQFF.

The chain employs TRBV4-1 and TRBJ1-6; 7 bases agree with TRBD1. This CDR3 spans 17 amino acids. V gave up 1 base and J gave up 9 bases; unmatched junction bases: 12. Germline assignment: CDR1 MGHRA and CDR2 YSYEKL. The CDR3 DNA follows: TGCGCCAGCAGCCAAGCCACCTCCGGGACAGTATCTTCACCCCTCCACTTT. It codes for CASSQATSGTVSSPLHF.

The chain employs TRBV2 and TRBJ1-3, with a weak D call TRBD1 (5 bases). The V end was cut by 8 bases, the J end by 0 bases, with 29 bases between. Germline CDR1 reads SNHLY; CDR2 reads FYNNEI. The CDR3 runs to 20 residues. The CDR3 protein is CASGGAVIGTINFSGNTIYF. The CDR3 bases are TGTGCCAGCGGAGGCGCCGTGATTGGGACCATAAACTTCTCTGGAAACACCATATATTTT.

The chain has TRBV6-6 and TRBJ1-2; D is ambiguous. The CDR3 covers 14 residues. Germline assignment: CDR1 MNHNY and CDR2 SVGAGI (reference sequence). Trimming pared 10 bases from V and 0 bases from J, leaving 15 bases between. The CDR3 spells CATLARPTNYGYTF. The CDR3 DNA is TGTGCCACTCTGGCGCGGCCCACTAACTATGGCTACACCTTC.